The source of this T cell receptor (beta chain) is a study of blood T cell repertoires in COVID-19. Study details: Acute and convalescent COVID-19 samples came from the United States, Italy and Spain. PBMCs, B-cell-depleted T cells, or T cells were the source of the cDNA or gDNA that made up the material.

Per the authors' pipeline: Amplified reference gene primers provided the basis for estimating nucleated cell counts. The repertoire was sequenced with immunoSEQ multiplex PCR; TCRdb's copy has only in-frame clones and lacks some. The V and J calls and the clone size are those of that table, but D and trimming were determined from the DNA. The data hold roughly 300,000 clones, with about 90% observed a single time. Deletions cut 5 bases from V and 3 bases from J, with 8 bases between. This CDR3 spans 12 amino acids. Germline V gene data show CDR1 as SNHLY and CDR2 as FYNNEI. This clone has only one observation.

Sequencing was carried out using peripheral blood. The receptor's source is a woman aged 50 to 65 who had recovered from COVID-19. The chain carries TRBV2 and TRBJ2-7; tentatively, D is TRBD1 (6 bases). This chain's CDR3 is CASSQDSYEQYF. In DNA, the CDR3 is TGTGCCAGCAGTCAGGACAGCTACGAGCAGTACTTC.